One T cell receptor beta chain is described in this entry. What it binds is unknown. These data are taken from a study of cytomegalovirus exposure and HLA in healthy donors. The CDR3 runs 13 residues. Looked up from germline, CDR1 is MNHEY and CDR2 is SMNVEV (reference sequence). Trimming removed 6 bases from V and 7 bases from J, with 15 bases in between. Points from the study as a whole: Relative to equally common others, HLA-associated TCR beta chains showed greater clonal expansion in a later analysis. Previous analysis showed most TCR beta V segments were productive about 90% or about 30% of the time.

Vbeta (60) and Jbeta (13) primers were used in the PCR. TCRdb keeps only in-frame clones here, not all; method: immunoSEQ multiplex PCR. The sample shows 40,000 to 55,000 clones, over 75% of them seen only once. The rearrangement uses TRBV27 and TRBJ1-2, with D tentatively TRBD1 (5 bases). This clonotype was obtained from a boy aged 5-17 years in good health and CMV-seropositive. The sample was PBMCs. Here the CDR3 DNA reads TGTGCCAGCAGCTACGGCGCGGGGGGTGGCTACACCTTC. Residues: CASSYGAGGGYTF.